Below, 9 T cell receptor beta chains from the same sample are listed, as sequenced in a study of regulatory T cells in long-lasting Graves disease. Arm-PCR with iRepertoire HTBI primers amplified the CDR3 regions for these TCR beta libraries. MiXCR, applied by TCRdb to the multiplex PCR reads, yields one record per CDR3 protein. The sample holds approximately 690,000 distinct CDR3 sequences; about 32% are singletons and the top ten take roughly 46%. Time point given: persistent/refractory GD, antithyroid drugs over 5 years with positive TRAb. PBMC RNA was the source of the TCR library. The specimen was peripheral blood mononuclear cells (PBMCs), collected when the disease was refractory, from a patient treated with antithyroid drugs. The receptors shown here come from a female donor with Graves disease.

This clonotype turned up a few times. The chain is built from TRBV3-1 and TRBJ2-5, with a weak D call TRBD1 (5 bases). The CDR3 is made up of 14 amino acids. Germline values: CDR1 LGHDT, CDR2 YNNKEL (reference sequence). Between the trimmed V and J ends, which lost 5 bases and 9 bases, there was a span of 19 bases. The CDR3 nucleotides are TGTGCCAGCAGCGAGGTGGGGCGTGGACGGGCCCAGTACTTC. Translation: CASSEVGRGRAQYF.

This rearrangement joins TRBV19 to TRBJ1-1; D is perhaps TRBD1 (5 bases). The CDR3 runs 11 residues. Trimming stripped 6 bases from V and 3 bases from J, with 5 bases between. CDR1 and CDR2 (germline): LNHDA, SQIVND (reference sequence). CDR3 sequence (DNA): TGTGCCAGTAGACAGGACACTGAAGCTTTCTTT. Translated, it gives CASRQDTEAFF.

This clonotype occurred a few times. CDR3 sequence: CASSVGPSGVQETQYF. The CDR3 nucleotides are TGTGCCAGCAGCGTAGGTCCGTCGGGCGTCCAAGAGACCCAGTACTTC. V gene TRBV9 combines with J gene TRBJ2-5; D call uncertain. V was trimmed by 0 bases and J by 1 base, leaving 13 bases between them. This CDR3 region has 16 residues. The germline gives CDR1 SGDLS, CDR2 YYNGEE.

The chain uses TRBV19 and TRBJ1-2; no definite D call. Trimming removed 3 bases from V and 8 bases from J, with 10 bases in between. The CDR3 totals 12 residues. Germline lookup yields CDR1 LNHDA and CDR2 SQIVND (reference sequence). CDR3 in DNA: TGTGCCAGTAGTATCGCTGGTAGCGGCTACACCTTC. Translating gives CASSIAGSGYTF.

This clonotype was seen many times. V usage is TRBV27 and J usage is TRBJ1-2; 8 bases are a match to TRBD1. After removal of 6 bases from V and 6 bases from J, the junction contained 6 bases not matched to a gene. Germline-derived CDR1 and CDR2 are MNHEY and SMNVEV (reference sequence). The CDR3 sequence is 13 residues long. The CDR3 loop reads CASRPGGANGYTF. For the CDR3, the DNA is TGTGCCAGCAGGCCAGGGGGCGCAAATGGCTACACCTTC.

In this sample, this clonotype turned up many times. The CDR3 DNA reads as TGTGCCAGCAGCTTGAAGGGCAATCAGCCCCAGCATTTT. Protein sequence: CASSLKGNQPQHF. This chain connects TRBV11-2 to TRBJ1-5; D gene unclear. Germline CDR1 is SGHAT and CDR2 is FQNNGV. V lost 3 bases to trimming and J lost 2 bases, with 5 bases between them. This CDR3 is built from 13 residues.

This clonotype was seen ten or more times. The chain employs TRBV7-9 and TRBJ1-3, with no clear D. Trimming pared 5 bases from V and 0 bases from J, leaving 5 bases between. Germline assignment: CDR1 SEHNR and CDR2 FQNEAQ (reference sequence). The CDR3 has 13 amino acids. The CDR3 sequence: CASSPSSGNTIYF. The CDR3, as DNA: TGTGCCAGCAGCCCGAGCTCTGGAAACACCATATATTTT.

The J gene is TRBJ1-2, the V gene TRBV12-3 or TRBV12-4; 11 bases align to TRBD1. The CDR3 runs 16 residues. The V and J ends lost 4 bases and 4 bases, in that order; junction bases with no gene match: 8. DNA of the CDR3: TGTGCCAGCAGTTCCCGGGACAGGGGGTTAGGCTATGGCTACACCTTC. This translates into CASSSRDRGLGYGYTF.

Remarks on this clonotype: A much larger clone differs by one base, so this may be a read error. The CDR3 bases are TGCGCCAGCAGCTTTAACTCGGACCTGAACACTGAAGCTTCCTTT. Protein: CASSFNSDLNTEASF. This rearrangement joins TRBV5-1 to TRBJ1-1; D gene uncertain. Germline CDR1 reads SGHRS; CDR2 reads YFSETQ. The CDR3 contains 15 residues.